The sequence of this TCR beta chain was determined in a study of cytomegalovirus exposure and HLA in healthy donors. Study observations and caveats: Some V segments, TRBV6-2 and TRBV6-3 among them, were indistinguishable and were therefore excluded.

PCR amplification relied on 60 Vbeta primers (plus 13 Jbeta primers). Source study methods: Unique TCR beta chains numbered approximately 76 million in a later analysis, with roughly 11 million shared. Sequencing was performed with immunoSEQ multiplex PCR; in TCRdb, only in-frame clones are kept and a portion is missing. That table supplies the V and J calls and clone size; D and trimming were determined from the DNA. Of roughly 250,000 clones detected, approximately 84% appear once; the ten largest clones hold approximately 2%. Per germline, CDR1 SGHTA and CDR2 FQGTGA. The V and J ends lost 3 bases and 0 bases respectively, with 11 bases between them. The CDR3 sequence is 16 residues long. As concerns this clone: Its antigen remains unidentified.

The rearrangement uses TRBV7-3 and TRBJ2-2; no clear D gene. The sequenced material came from PBMCs. The receptor was isolated from a woman in her thirties or forties in good health and CMV-seropositive. The DNA of the CDR3 is TGTGCCAGCAGCTTCGAGACTGGAACGAACACCGGGGAGCTGTTTTTT. It translates to CASSFETGTNTGELFF.